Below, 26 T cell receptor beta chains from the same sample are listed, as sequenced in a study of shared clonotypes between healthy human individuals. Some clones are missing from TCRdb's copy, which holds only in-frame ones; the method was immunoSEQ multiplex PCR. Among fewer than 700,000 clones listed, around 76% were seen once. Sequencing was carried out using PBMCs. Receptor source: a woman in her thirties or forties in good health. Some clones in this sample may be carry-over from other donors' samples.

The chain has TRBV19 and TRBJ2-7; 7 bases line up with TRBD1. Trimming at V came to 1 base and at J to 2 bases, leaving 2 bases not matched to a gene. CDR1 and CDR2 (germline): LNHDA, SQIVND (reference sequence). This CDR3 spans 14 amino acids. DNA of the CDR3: TGTGCCAGTAGTATAGGGACAGGTCCCTACGAGCAGTACTTC. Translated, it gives CASSIGTGPYEQYF. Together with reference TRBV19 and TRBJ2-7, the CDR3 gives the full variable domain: DGGITQSPKYLFRKEGQNVTLSCEQNLNHDAMYWYRQDPGQGLRLIYYSQIVNDFQKGDIAEGYSVSREKKESFPLTVTSAQKNPTAFYLCASSIGTGPYEQYFGPGTRLTVT.

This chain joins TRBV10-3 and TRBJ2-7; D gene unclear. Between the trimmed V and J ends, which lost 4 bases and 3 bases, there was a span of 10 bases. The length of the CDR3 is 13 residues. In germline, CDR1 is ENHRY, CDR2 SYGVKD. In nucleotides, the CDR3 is TGTGCCATCAGTGGGGCCCCGGACTACGAGCAGTACTTC. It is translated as CAISGAPDYEQYF.

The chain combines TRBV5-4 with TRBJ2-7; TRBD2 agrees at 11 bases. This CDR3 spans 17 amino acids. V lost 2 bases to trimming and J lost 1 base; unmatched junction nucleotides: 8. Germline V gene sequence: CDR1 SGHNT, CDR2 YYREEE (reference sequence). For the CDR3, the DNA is TGTGCCAGCAGCTTAGGTCCCCTAGCGGGAGGATCCTACGAGCAGTACTTC. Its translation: CASSLGPLAGGSYEQYF. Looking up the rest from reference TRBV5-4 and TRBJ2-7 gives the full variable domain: ETGVTQSPTHLIKTRGQQVTLRCSSQSGHNTVSWYQQALGQGPQFIFQYYREEENGRGNFPPRFSGLQFPNYSSELNVNALELDDSALYLCASSLGPLAGGSYEQYFGPGTRLTVT.

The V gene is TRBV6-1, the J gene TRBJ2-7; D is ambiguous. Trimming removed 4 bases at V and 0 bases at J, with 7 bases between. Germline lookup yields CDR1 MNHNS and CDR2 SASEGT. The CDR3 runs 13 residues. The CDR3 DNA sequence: TGTGCCAGCAGTGGATGGAACTCCTACGAGCAGTACTTC. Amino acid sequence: CASSGWNSYEQYF.

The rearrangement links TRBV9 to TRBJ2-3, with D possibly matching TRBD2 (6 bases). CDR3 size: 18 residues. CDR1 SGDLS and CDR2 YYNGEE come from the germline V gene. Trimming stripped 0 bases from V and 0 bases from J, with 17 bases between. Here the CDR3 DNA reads TGTGCCAGCAGCGTAGCTTCGGGACTCCCGGCTAGCACAGATACGCAGTATTTT. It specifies CASSVASGLPASTDTQYF. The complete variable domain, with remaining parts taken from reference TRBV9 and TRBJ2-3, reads DSGVTQTPKHLITATGQRVTLRCSPRSGDLSVYWYQQSLDQGLQFLIQYYNGEERAKGNILERFSAQQFPDLHSELNLSSLELGDSALYFCASSVASGLPASTDTQYFGPGTRLTVL.

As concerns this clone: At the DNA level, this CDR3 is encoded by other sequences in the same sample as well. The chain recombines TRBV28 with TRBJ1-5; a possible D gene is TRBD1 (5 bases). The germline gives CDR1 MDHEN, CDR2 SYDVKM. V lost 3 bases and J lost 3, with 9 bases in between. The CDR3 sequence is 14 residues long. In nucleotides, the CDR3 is TGTGCCAGCAGTTTGGGGGGGACCAATCAGCCCCAGCATTTT. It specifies CASSLGGTNQPQHF.

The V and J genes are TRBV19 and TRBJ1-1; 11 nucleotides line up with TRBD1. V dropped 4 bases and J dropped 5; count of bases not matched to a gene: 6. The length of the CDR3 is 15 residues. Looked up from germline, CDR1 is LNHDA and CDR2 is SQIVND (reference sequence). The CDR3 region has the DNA TGTGCCAGTAGTAGGAGGACAGGGGGCATAACTGAAGCTTTCTTT. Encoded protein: CASSRRTGGITEAFF.

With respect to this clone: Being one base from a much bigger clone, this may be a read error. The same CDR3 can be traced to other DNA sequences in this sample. CDR3 region: CASHPNGFEAFF. CDR3 nucleotide sequence: TGTGCTAGCCATCCTAACGGATTTGAAGCTTTCTTT. The rearrangement joins TRBV27 to TRBJ1-1; D gene ambiguous. CDR3 length equals 12 residues. From germline, CDR1 is MNHEY and CDR2 SMNVEV (reference sequence).

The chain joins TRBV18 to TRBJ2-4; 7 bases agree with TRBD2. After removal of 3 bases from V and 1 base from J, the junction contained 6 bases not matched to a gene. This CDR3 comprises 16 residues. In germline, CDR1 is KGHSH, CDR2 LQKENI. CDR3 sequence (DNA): TGTGCCAGCTCACCGTACCGAGCGGGGGCCAAAAACATTCAGTACTTC. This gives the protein CASSPYRAGAKNIQYF.

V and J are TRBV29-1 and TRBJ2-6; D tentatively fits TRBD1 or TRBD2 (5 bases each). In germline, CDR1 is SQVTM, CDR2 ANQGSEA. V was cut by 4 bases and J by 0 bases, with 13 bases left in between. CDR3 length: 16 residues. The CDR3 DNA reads TGCAGCGTTGCTGGGGACCTTCTCTCTGGGGCCAACGTCCTGACTTTC. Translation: CSVAGDLLSGANVLTF.

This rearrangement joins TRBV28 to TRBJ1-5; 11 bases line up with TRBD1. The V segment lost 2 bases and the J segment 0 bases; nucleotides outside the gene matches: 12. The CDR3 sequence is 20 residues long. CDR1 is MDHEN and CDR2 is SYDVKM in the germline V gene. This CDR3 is CASSLGWGTGGIFSNQPQHF. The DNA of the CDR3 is TGTGCCAGCAGTTTAGGGTGGGGGACAGGGGGAATTTTTAGCAATCAGCCCCAGCATTTT.

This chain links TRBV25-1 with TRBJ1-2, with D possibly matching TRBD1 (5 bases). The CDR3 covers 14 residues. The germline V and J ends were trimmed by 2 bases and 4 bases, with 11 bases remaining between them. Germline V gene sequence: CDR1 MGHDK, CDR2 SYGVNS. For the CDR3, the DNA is TGTGCCAGCAGTGAAGGCCTGGGGCCCTATGGCTACACCTTC. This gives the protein CASSEGLGPYGYTF.

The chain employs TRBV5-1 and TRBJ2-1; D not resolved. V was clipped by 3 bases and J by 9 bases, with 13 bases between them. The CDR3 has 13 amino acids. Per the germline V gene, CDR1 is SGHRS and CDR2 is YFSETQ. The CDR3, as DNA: TGCGCCAGCAGCTGGACGGCAAATGGTGAGCAGTTCTTC. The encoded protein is CASSWTANGEQFF.

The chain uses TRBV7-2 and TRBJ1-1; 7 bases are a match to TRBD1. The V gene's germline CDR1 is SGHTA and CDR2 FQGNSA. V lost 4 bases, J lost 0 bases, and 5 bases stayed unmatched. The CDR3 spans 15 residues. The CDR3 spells CASSYRTGLNTEAFF. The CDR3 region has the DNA TGTGCCAGCAGCTACCGGACAGGACTGAACACTGAAGCTTTCTTT.

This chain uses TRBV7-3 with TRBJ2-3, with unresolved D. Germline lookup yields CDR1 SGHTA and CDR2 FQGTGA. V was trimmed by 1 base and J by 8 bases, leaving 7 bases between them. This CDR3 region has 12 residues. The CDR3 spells CASSLMGGTQYF. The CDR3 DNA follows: TGTGCCAGCAGCTTAATGGGTGGTACGCAGTATTTT.

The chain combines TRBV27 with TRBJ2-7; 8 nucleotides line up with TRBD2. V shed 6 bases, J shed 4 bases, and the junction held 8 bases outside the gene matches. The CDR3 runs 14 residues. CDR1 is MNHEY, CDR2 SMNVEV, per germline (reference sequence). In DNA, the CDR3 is TGTGCCAGCAGGAGGACGGGAGGGCGATACGAGCAGTACTTC. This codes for CASRRTGGRYEQYF.

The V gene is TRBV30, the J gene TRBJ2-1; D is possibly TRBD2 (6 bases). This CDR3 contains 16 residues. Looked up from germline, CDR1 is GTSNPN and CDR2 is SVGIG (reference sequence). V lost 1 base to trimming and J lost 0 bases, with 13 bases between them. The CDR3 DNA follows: TGTGCCTGGAGTGGTACGGGCGGGACCTCCTACAATGAGCAGTTCTTC. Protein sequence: CAWSGTGGTSYNEQFF. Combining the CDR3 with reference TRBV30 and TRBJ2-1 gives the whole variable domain SQTIHQWPATLVQPVGSPLSLECTVEGTSNPNLYWYRQAAGRGLQLLFYSVGIGQISSEVPQNLSASRPQDRQFILSSKKLLLSDSGFYLCAWSGTGGTSYNEQFFGPGTRLTVL.

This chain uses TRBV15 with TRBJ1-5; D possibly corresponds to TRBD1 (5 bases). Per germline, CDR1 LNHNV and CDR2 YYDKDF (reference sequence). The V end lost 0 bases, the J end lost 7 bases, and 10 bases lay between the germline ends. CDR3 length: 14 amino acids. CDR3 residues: CATSRDGAGQPQHF. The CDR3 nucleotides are TGTGCCACCAGCAGAGATGGGGCAGGACAGCCCCAGCATTTT.

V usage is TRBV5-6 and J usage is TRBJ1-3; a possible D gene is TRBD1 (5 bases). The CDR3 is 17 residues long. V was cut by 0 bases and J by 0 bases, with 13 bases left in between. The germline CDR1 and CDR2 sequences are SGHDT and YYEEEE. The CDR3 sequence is CASSLDVVDTSGNTIYF. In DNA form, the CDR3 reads TGTGCCAGCAGCTTGGATGTCGTGGACACCTCTGGAAACACCATATATTTT.

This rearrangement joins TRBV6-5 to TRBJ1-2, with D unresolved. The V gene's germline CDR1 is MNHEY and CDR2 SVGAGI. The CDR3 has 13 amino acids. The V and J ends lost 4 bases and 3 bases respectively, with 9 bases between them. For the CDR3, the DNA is TGTGCCAGCAGTTCTTCACGGGACTATGGCTACACCTTC. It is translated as CASSSSRDYGYTF.

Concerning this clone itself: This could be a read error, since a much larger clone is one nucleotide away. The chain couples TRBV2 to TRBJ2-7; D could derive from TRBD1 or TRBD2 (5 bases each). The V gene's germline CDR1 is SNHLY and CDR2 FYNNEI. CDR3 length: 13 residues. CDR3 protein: CASTLGTSYEQHF. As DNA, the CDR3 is TGTGCCAGCACCCTGGGGACGAGCTACGAGCAGCACTTC.

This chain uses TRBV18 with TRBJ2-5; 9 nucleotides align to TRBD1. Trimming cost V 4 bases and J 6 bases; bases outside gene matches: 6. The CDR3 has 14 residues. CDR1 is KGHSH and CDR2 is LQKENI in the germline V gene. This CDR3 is CASSLGTGWQTQYF. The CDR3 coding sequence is TGTGCCAGCTCACTCGGGACAGGGTGGCAGACCCAGTACTTC.

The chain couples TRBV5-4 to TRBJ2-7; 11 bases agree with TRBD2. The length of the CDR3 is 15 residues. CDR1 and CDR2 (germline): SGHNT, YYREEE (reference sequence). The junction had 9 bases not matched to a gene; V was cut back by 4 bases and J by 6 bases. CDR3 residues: CASSISGRAYSEQYF. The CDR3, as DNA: TGTGCCAGCAGCATTAGCGGGAGGGCCTATTCCGAGCAGTACTTC.

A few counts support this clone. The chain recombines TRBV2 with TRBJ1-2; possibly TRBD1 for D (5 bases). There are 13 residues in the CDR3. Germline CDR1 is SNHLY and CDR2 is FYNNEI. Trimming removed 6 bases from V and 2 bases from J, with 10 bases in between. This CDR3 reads CASSVRQNYGYTF. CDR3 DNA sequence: TGTGCCAGCAGCGTTAGACAGAACTATGGCTACACCTTC.

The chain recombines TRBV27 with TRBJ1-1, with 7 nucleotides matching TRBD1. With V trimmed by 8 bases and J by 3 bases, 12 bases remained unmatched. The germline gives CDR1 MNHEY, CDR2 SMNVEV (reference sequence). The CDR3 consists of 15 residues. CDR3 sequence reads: CASSPKQGLDTEAFF. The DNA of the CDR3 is TGTGCCAGCTCACCCAAACAGGGGCTGGACACTGAAGCTTTCTTT.

In DNA, the CDR3 is TGTGCCAGCAGCTCCGGACAGGACTTATCCTACGAGCAGTACTTC. Translation: CASSSGQDLSYEQYF. The chain recombines TRBV11-3 with TRBJ2-7; TRBD1 matches at 7 bases. The junction had 7 bases not matched to a gene; V was cut back by 4 bases and J by 1 base. This CDR3 is built from 15 residues. The V gene's germline CDR1 is SGHNT and CDR2 YENEEA.